The present entry profiles one TCR beta chain with its context. A much larger clone lies one base from this, so it may be a read error. In germline, CDR1 is MNHEY, CDR2 SVGAGI. This CDR3 comprises 15 residues. The data derive from a study of OX40 agonist ivuxolimab in advanced cancers. The overall study: Treatment of patients was with ivuxolimab, an agonistic anti-OX40 (CD134) antibody. Dose-escalation cases comprised hepatocellular carcinoma, melanoma, renal cell or head and neck cancer. At roughly 83% male, the cohort had a mean age of around 56 years, ranging from about 23 to 79.

The assay was immunoSEQ multiplex PCR, and TCRdb's table has in-frame clones only and misses some. This sample has tens of thousands of clones; around 87% occur once, and the top ten carry 0.37%. This rearrangement joins TRBV6-5 to TRBJ2-3, with 7 bases matching TRBD1. The sequence came from an adult with an advanced solid tumor such as melanoma, head and neck, liver or kidney cancer. The input for sequencing was CD4+ or CD8+ T cells sorted from blood, taken in a trial of the OX40 agonist ivuxolimab. CDR3 nucleotides: TGTGCCACGAAATTGAACGGGGCTAGGACAGGTACGCAGTATTTT. Encoded protein: CATKLNGARTGTQYF.